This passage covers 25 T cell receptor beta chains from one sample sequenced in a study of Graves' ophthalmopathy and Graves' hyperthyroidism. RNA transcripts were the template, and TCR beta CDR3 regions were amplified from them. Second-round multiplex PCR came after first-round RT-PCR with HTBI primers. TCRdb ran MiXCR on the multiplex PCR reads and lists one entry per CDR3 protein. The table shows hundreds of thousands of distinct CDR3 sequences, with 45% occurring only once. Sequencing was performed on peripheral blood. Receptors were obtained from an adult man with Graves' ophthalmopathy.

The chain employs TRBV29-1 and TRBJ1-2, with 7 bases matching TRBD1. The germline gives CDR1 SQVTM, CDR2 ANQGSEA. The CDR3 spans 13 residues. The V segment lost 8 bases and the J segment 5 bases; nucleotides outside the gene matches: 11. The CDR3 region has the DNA TGCAGCCAAGAGAACAGGGGAGGGTATGGCTACACCTTC. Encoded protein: CSQENRGGYGYTF.

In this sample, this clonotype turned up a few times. The CDR3 DNA is TGCAGTGCTAGAGCAAATAGTGACACTGAAGCTTTCTTT. It yields the protein CSARANSDTEAFF. This chain connects TRBV20-1 to TRBJ1-1, with unresolved D. CDR1 DFQATT and CDR2 SNEGSKA come from the germline V gene (reference sequence). V lost 1 base to trimming and J lost 3 bases, with 9 bases between them. This CDR3 region has 13 residues.

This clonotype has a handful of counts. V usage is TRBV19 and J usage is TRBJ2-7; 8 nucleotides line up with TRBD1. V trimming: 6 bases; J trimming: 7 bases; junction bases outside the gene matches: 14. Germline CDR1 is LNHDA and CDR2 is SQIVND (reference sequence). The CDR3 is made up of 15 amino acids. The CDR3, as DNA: TGTGCCAGTAGCCCATCAGGGGGCAAGATAAGGGAGCAGTACTTC. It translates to CASSPSGGKIREQYF.

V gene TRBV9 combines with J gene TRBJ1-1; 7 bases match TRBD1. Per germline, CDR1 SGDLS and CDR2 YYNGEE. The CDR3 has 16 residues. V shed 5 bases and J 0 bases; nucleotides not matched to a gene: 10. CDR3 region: CASSYEGAGMNTEAFF. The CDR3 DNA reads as TGTGCCAGCAGTTACGAGGGGGCGGGTATGAACACTGAAGCTTTCTTT.

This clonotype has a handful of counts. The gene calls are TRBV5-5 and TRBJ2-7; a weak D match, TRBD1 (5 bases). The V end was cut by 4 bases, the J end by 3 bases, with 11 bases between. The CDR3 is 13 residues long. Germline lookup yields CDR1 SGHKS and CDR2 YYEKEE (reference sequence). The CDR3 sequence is CASSPGSNYEQYF. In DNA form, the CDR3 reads TGTGCCAGCAGCCCAGGGTCCAACTACGAGCAGTACTTC.

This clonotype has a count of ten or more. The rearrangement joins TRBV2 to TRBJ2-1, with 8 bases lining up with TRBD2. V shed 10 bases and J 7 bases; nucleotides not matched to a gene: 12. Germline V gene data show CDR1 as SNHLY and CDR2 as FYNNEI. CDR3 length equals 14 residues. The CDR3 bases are TGTGCCAATTCCTCTGCCGGGAGGGCGAATGAGCAGTTCTTC. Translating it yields CANSSAGRANEQFF.

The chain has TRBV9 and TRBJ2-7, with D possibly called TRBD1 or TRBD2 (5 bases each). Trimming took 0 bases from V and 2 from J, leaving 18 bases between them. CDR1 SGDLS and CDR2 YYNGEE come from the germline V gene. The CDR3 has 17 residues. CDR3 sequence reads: CASSVDPTGRLAYEQYF. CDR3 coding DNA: TGTGCCAGCAGCGTAGATCCCACGGGACGGTTAGCCTACGAGCAGTACTTC.

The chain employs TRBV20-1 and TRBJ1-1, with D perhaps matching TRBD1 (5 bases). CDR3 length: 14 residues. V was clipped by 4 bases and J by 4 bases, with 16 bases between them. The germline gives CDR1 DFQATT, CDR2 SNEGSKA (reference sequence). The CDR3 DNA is TGCAGTGCTAAAGAGGGGAGGTCGGGCACTGAAGCTTTCTTT. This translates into CSAKEGRSGTEAFF.

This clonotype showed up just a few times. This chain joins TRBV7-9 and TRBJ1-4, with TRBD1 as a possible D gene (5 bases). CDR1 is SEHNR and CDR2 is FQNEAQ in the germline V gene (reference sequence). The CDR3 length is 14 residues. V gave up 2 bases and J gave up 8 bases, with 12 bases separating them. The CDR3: CASSLLRGGEKLFF. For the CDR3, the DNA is TGTGCCAGCAGCTTATTACGGGGCGGCGAAAAACTGTTTTTT.

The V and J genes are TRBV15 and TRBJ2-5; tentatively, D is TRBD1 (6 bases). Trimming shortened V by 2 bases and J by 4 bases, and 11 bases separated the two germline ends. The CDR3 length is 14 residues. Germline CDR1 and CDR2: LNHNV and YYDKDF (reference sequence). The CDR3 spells CATSRPRGGETQYF. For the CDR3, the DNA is TGTGCCACCAGCAGACCCCGAGGGGGAGAGACCCAGTACTTC. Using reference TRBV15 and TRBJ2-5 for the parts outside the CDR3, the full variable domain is DAMVIQNPRYQVTQFGKPVTLSCSQTLNHNVMYWYQQKSSQAPKLLFHYYDKDFNNEADTPDNFQSRRPNTSFCFLDIRSPGLGDTAMYLCATSRPRGGETQYFGPGTRLLVL.

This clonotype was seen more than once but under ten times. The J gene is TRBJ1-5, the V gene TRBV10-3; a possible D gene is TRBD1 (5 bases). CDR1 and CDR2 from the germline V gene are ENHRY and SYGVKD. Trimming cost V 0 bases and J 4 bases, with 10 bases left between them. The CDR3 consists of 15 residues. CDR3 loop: CAISESGTGNQPQHF. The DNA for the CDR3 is TGTGCCATCAGTGAGTCTGGGACGGGGAATCAGCCCCAGCATTTT.

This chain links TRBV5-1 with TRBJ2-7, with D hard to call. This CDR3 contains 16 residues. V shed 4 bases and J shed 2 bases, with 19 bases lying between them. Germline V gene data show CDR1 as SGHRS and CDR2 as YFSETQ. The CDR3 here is CASSPSRVTPTYEQYF. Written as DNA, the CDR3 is TGCGCCAGCAGCCCCAGCCGAGTGACACCAACCTACGAGCAGTACTTC.

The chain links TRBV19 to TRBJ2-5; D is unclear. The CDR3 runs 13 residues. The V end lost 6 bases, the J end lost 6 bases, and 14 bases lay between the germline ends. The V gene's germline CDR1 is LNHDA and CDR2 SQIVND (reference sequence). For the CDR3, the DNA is TGTGCCAGTAGCGAAGTTCGTCCAAAGACCCAGTACTTC. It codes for CASSEVRPKTQYF.

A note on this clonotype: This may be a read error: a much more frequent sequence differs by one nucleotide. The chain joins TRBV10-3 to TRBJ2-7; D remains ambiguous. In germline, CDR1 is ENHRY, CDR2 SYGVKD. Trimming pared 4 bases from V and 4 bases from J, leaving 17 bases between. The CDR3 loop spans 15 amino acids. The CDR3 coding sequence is TGTGCCATCAGTGCCCACTCTCTCTCCACGTACGAGCAGTACTTC. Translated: CAISAHSLSTYEQYF.

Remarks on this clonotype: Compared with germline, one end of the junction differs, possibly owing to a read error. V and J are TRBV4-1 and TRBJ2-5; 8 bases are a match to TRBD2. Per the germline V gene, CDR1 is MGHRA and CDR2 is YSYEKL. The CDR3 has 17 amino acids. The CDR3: CASSQAGAGADQETQYF. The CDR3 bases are TGTGCCAGCAGCCAAGCGGGGGCGGGAGCTGACCAAGAGACCCAGTACTTC.

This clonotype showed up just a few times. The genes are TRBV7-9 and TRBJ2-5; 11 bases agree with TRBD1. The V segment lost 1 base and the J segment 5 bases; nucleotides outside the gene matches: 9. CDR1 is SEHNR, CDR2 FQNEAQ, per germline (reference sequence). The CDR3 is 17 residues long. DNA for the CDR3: TGTGCCAGCAGCTTAGGCCGGACAGGGGGCGCAGGGGAGACCCAGTACTTC. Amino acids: CASSLGRTGGAGETQYF.

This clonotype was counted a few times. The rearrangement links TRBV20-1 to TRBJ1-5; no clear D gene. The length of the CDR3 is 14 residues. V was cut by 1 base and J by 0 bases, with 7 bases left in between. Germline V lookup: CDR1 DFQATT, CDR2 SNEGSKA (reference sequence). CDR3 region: CSARAGASNQPQHF. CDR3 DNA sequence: TGCAGTGCTAGAGCGGGTGCTAGCAATCAGCCCCAGCATTTT.

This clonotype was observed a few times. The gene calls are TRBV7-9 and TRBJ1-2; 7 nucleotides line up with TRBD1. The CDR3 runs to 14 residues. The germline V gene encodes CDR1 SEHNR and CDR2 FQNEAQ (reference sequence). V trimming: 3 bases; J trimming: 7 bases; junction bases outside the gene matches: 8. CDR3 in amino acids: CASSLATGSGGYTF. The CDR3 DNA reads TGTGCCAGCAGCTTGGCGACAGGGTCAGGTGGCTACACCTTC.

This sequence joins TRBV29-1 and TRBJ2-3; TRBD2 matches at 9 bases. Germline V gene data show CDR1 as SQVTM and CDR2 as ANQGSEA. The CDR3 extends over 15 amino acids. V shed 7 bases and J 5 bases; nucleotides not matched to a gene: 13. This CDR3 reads CSAGARGRARDTQYF. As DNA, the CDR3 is TGCAGCGCTGGGGCGCGCGGGAGGGCCCGAGATACGCAGTATTTT.

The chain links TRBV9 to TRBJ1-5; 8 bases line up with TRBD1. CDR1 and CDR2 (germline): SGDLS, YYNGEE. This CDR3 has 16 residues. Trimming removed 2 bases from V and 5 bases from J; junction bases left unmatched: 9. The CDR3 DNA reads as TGTGCCAGCAGCGTGGGGCGAAGGACAGGGTATCAGCCCCAGCATTTT. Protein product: CASSVGRRTGYQPQHF.

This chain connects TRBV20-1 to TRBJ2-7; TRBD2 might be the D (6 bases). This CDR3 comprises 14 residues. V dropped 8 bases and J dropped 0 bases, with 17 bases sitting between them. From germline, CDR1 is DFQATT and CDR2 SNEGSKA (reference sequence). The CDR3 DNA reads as TGCAGTCCCGGGACGGGGGTCACCTCCTACGAGCAGTACTTC. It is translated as CSPGTGVTSYEQYF.

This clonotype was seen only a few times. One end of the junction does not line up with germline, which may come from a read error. CDR3 in DNA: TGCAGTCCTAGAGGGCCGTTAATAGAGACCCAGTACTTC. It specifies CSPRGPLIETQYF. The chain employs TRBV20-1 and TRBJ2-5; D is perhaps TRBD2 (5 bases). CDR1 is DFQATT, CDR2 SNEGSKA, per germline (reference sequence). The CDR3 contains 13 residues.

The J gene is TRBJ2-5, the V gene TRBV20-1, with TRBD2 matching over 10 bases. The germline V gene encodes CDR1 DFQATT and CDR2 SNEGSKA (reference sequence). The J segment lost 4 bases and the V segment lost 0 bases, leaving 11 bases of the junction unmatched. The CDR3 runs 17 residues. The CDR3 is CSAREEREGLGRETQYF. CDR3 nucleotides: TGCAGTGCTAGAGAGGAGCGGGAGGGCCTGGGGCGAGAGACCCAGTACTTC.

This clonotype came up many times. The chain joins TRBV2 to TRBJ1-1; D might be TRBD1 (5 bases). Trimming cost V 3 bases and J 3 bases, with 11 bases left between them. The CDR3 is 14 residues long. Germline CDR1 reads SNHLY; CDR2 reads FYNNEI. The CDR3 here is CASSDETADTEAFF. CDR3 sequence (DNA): TGTGCCAGCAGTGATGAGACAGCGGACACTGAAGCTTTCTTT.

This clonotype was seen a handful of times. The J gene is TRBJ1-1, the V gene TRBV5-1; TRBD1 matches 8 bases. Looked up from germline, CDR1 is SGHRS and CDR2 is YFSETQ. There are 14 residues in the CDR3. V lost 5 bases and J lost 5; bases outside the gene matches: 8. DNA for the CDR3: TGCGCCAGCAGTTTTGGACAGGGATTGACTGAAGCTTTCTTT. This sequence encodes CASSFGQGLTEAFF.